This TCR beta chain stems from a study of cytomegalovirus exposure and HLA in healthy donors. Notes on the study in general: HLA alleles were associated with 17,000 or so TCR beta sequences in a later analysis at 0.05 false discovery rate. Rarity marked most TCR sequences, yet some public TCRs occurred in many donors. It was confirmed in vitro that three of the CMV-associated chains were specific for CMV antigens.

13 Jbeta primers and 60 Vbeta primers were used for the PCR. Method: immunoSEQ multiplex PCR; TCRdb's copy keeps in-frame clones and lacks some. The sample table sets out more than 95,000 clones. The CDR3 contains 16 residues. The germline V gene encodes CDR1 MNHNS and CDR2 SASEGT. J gave up 8 bases and V 4 bases, and 14 bases lay outside the gene matches. As regards this clone: Its antigen remains unknown.

The chain is built from TRBV6-1 and TRBJ2-1; 7 bases match TRBD2. The source is a man younger than 45 in good health and CMV-seronegative. Input material: PBMCs. The CDR3 DNA reads TGTGCCAGCAGTGGTCCCCGGGGGGTTTCAATTGATGAGCAGTTCTTC. Translating it yields CASSGPRGVSIDEQFF.